This T cell receptor (beta chain) was captured by sequencing in a study of cytomegalovirus exposure and HLA in healthy donors. Broader study findings: An apparent linkage of common viral pathogens to several of the most significant clusters emerged in a later analysis.

Note on this clone: The target antigen is unknown.

The primer mix had 60 Vbeta and 13 Jbeta primers. Here immunoSEQ multiplex PCR was the method, and the copy in TCRdb shows in-frame clones only, minus some. The sample records approximately 80,000 clones, around 70% being singletons. The CDR3 contains 14 residues. V trimming: 3 bases; J trimming: 5 bases; junction bases outside the gene matches: 3. The germline CDR1 and CDR2 sequences are SGDLS and YYNGEE. This chain connects TRBV9 to TRBJ2-1, with TRBD2 identical over 9 bases. The sample comprised PBMCs. This receptor was obtained from a man aged 30-40 years in good health and CMV-seropositive. The CDR3, as DNA: TGTGCCAGCAGCGGACTAGCGGAAAACAATGAGCAGTTCTTC. This gives the protein CASSGLAENNEQFF.